These 20 T cell receptor beta chains were sequenced from one sample in a study of regulatory T cells in long-lasting Graves disease. Arm-PCR with iRepertoire HTBI primers amplified the CDR3 regions for these TCR beta libraries. TCRdb reanalysed the multiplex PCR reads using MiXCR and keeps one entry per CDR3 protein. The sample includes a few hundred thousand distinct CDR3 sequences, over 15% seen only once; the top ten take 25% to 30%. Time point denoted: newly diagnosed GD, antithyroid drugs for less than 3 months. PBMC RNA was the source of the TCR library. The data were also submitted as part of a second study, on T cells in Graves' hyperthyroidism and ophthalmopathy.

This specimen was peripheral blood mononuclear cells (PBMCs), taken at new diagnosis, from a patient treated with antithyroid drugs. Receptors originate from a man aged 40-49 years with Graves disease.

This chain uses TRBV6-2 or TRBV6-3 with TRBJ2-3, with 12 bases identical to TRBD2. With V trimmed by 4 bases and J by 2 bases, 4 bases remained unmatched. The V gene's germline CDR1 is MNHEY and CDR2 SVGEGT. The CDR3 covers 16 residues. The CDR3 sequence is CASSWTSGDPTDTQYF. The CDR3 DNA reads TGTGCCAGCAGTTGGACTAGCGGGGATCCCACAGATACGCAGTATTTT.

The chain has TRBV6-9 and TRBJ2-1; D gene uncertain. This CDR3 spans 14 amino acids. The germline V and J ends were trimmed by 4 bases and 0 bases, with 7 bases remaining between them. The germline V gene encodes CDR1 MNHGY and CDR2 SVAAGI. CDR3 sequence reads: CASSSKGSYNEQFF. In DNA form, the CDR3 reads TGTGCCAGCAGTTCTAAAGGCTCCTACAATGAGCAGTTCTTC.

This clonotype was detected once. This may arise from a read error, as a much more abundant clone is one base away. The genes are TRBV6-2 or TRBV6-3 and TRBJ1-1; D perhaps matches TRBD1 (5 bases). The CDR3 totals 18 residues. Germline-derived CDR1 and CDR2 are MNHEY and SVGEGT. The CDR3 protein is CASSYSVMSPGRYTGAFF. The CDR3 DNA sequence: TGTGCCAGCAGTTACTCGGTAATGAGTCCAGGGCGGTACACTGGAGCTTTCTTT.

This sequence joins TRBV4-1 and TRBJ1-5, with TRBD1 as a possible D gene (6 bases). Germline lookup yields CDR1 MGHRA and CDR2 YSYEKL. Deletions cut 4 bases from V and 3 bases from J, with 19 bases between. This CDR3 is built from 17 residues. The CDR3 DNA reads as TGCGCCAGCAGCCGTACAGGGAAGGGAGCGAACAATCAGCCCCAGCATTTT. This codes for CASSRTGKGANNQPQHF.

This clonotype has ten or more counts. J is TRBJ2-7 and V is TRBV20-1; 10 nucleotides line up with TRBD2. V shed 3 bases, J shed 4 bases, and the junction held 3 bases outside the gene matches. The CDR3 runs 13 residues. Germline CDR1 is DFQATT and CDR2 is SNEGSKA (reference sequence). The chain's CDR3 is CSASPSGGYEQYF. The CDR3, as DNA: TGCAGTGCTAGTCCTAGCGGGGGTTACGAGCAGTACTTC.

This clonotype has at least ten counts. The V and J genes are TRBV11-1 and TRBJ1-1, with D hard to call. Germline CDR1 reads SGHAT; CDR2 reads FQDESV (reference sequence). This CDR3 comprises 15 residues. The V and J ends lost 5 bases and 6 bases respectively, with 19 bases between them. In DNA form, the CDR3 reads TGTGCCAGCAGCCAACGACGGGCGGGTAGGGCTGAAGCTTTCTTT. Protein product: CASSQRRAGRAEAFF.

The chain carries TRBV7-9 and TRBJ2-5; the D gene is possibly TRBD2 (7 bases). Germline V gene lookup returns CDR1 SEHNR and CDR2 FQNEAQ (reference sequence). CDR3 length equals 14 residues. Trimming cost V 4 bases and J 5 bases, with 14 bases left between them. The CDR3 nucleotides are TGTGCCAGCAGCTCCCCAGGGGAGGGGGAGACCCAGTACTTC. Translation: CASSSPGEGETQYF.

The table lists this clonotype with a few counts. The V gene is TRBV7-9, the J gene TRBJ1-6, with D perhaps TRBD1 (6 bases). V lost 1 base to trimming and J lost 7 bases, with 11 bases between them. Per germline, CDR1 SEHNR and CDR2 FQNEAQ (reference sequence). The CDR3 loop spans 15 amino acids. In DNA, the CDR3 is TGTGCCAGCAGCTTAGGTGGGGGGCGAAATTCACCCCTCCACTTT. This gives the protein CASSLGGGRNSPLHF.

This sequence joins TRBV5-1 and TRBJ2-2; 13 positions agree with TRBD2. The CDR3 has 16 amino acids. Germline V CDR1 and CDR2: SGHRS, YFSETQ. V shed 4 bases, J shed 4 bases, and the junction held 4 bases outside the gene matches. The CDR3 is CASSPGLAGSTGELFF. CDR3 in DNA: TGCGCCAGCAGCCCGGGACTAGCGGGGAGCACCGGGGAGCTGTTTTTT. Supplemented by reference TRBV5-1 and TRBJ2-2, the full variable domain reads KAGVTQTPRYLIKTRGQQVTLSCSPISGHRSVSWYQQTPGQGLQFLFEYFSETQRNKGNFPGRFSGRQFSNSRSEMNVSTLELGDSALYLCASSPGLAGSTGELFFGEGSRLTVL.

The V call is TRBV12-3 or TRBV12-4, the J call TRBJ1-5; a weak D match, TRBD1 (6 bases). The CDR3 is made up of 15 amino acids. Trimming removed 4 bases at V and 5 bases at J, with 15 bases between. CDR3 coding DNA: TGTGCCAGCAGTTGGTTCGGGGGCGCGGATCAGCCCCAGCATTTT. Protein: CASSWFGGADQPQHF.

This clonotype was counted many times. The rearrangement uses TRBV5-4 and TRBJ2-3; D gene uncertain. CDR1 and CDR2 from the germline V gene are SGHNT and YYREEE (reference sequence). The CDR3 is made up of 15 amino acids. V was trimmed by 4 bases and J by 1 base, leaving 13 bases between them. The chain's CDR3 is CASSPEAVGTDTQYF. The CDR3 DNA sequence: TGTGCCAGCAGCCCAGAGGCGGTCGGCACAGATACGCAGTATTTT. The whole variable domain, filled in from reference TRBV5-4 and TRBJ2-3, reads ETGVTQSPTHLIKTRGQQVTLRCSSQSGHNTVSWYQQALGQGPQFIFQYYREEENGRGNFPPRFSGLQFPNYSSELNVNALELDDSALYLCASSPEAVGTDTQYFGPGTRLTVL.

This clonotype occurred a few times. This sequence joins TRBV29-1 and TRBJ2-5, with D perhaps being TRBD1 or TRBD2 (5 bases each). Germline CDR1 is SQVTM and CDR2 is ANQGSEA. The length of the CDR3 is 14 residues. The V end lost 8 bases, the J end lost 1 base, and 17 bases lay between the germline ends. As DNA, the CDR3 is TGCAGCCTCAAGTTGAGGGACGGCCAAGAGACCCAGTACTTC. Encoded protein: CSLKLRDGQETQYF.

This clonotype was picked up many times. The chain combines TRBV5-1 with TRBJ2-3; 8 nucleotides line up with TRBD2. The V and J ends lost 0 bases and 0 bases, in that order; junction bases with no gene match: 3. The CDR3 is 16 residues long. The germline V gene encodes CDR1 SGHRS and CDR2 YFSETQ. The CDR3 DNA reads TGCGCCAGCAGCTTGGCCTTAGCGGGGAGCACAGATACGCAGTATTTT. The encoded protein is CASSLALAGSTDTQYF.

The sample holds many counts of this clonotype. This chain uses TRBV7-6 with TRBJ1-1, with 8 bases aligning to TRBD1. The CDR3 loop spans 18 amino acids. In germline, CDR1 is SGHVS, CDR2 FNYEAQ. Trimming cost V 5 bases and J 0 bases; bases outside gene matches: 14. CDR3 DNA sequence: TGTGCCAGCAGCCAGGACAGGGCGTACAGAATCATGAACACTGAAGCTTTCTTT. This codes for CASSQDRAYRIMNTEAFF.

With regard to this clonotype: A much larger clone sits a single nucleotide away, making a read error possible. This chain uses TRBV5-1 with TRBJ2-5; D is unclear. Trimming shortened V by 10 bases and J by 5 bases, and 18 bases separated the two germline ends. Germline V CDR1 and CDR2: SGHRS, YFSETQ. The CDR3 contains 13 residues. The chain's CDR3 is CAGGEEVRETQYF. Here the CDR3 DNA reads TGCGCCGGCGGCGAAGAGGTGAGGGAGACCCAGTACTTC.

This clonotype turned up a few times. The chain is built from TRBV10-3 and TRBJ2-6; D remains ambiguous. Germline-derived CDR1 and CDR2 are ENHRY and SYGVKD. Trimming took 5 bases from V and 0 from J, leaving 5 bases between them. This CDR3 contains 14 residues. CDR3 amino acids: CAISSPSGANVLTF. The DNA of the CDR3 is TGTGCCATCAGTTCCCCCTCTGGGGCCAACGTCCTGACTTTC.

As regards this clonotype: This may stem from a read error, because a much larger clone lies one nucleotide away. This chain links TRBV12-5 with TRBJ2-7, with 7 nucleotides matching TRBD1. Germline-derived CDR1 and CDR2 are LGHNT and FRNRAP. V lost 3 bases, J lost 7 bases, and 18 bases stayed unmatched. The CDR3 length is 17 residues. CDR3 nucleotides: TGTGCTAGTGGTTTAAGAGGCCGGGGACAGCCTTACAATGAGCAGTACTTC. Translated: CASGLRGRGQPYNEQYF. Full variable domain (rest looked up from reference TRBV12-5 and TRBJ2-7): DARVTQTPRHKVTEMGQEVTMRCQPILGHNTVFWYRQTMMQGLELLAYFRNRAPLDDSGMPKDRFSAEMPDATLATLKIQPSEPRDSAVYFCASGLRGRGQPYNEQYFGPGTRLTVT.

This clonotype has ten or more counts. The chain employs TRBV19 and TRBJ1-4, with a tentative D call TRBD1 (6 bases). The germline V gene has CDR1 LNHDA and CDR2 SQIVND (reference sequence). This CDR3 has 15 residues. V lost 6 bases to trimming and J lost 6 bases, with 17 bases between them. This CDR3 is CASRARGGGDEKLFF. In DNA form, the CDR3 reads TGTGCCAGTAGAGCCAGGGGCGGAGGTGATGAAAAACTGTTTTTT. The full variable domain, in which reference TRBV19 and TRBJ1-4 provide the parts outside the CDR3, is DGGITQSPKYLFRKEGQNVTLSCEQNLNHDAMYWYRQDPGQGLRLIYYSQIVNDFQKGDIAEGYSVSREKKESFPLTVTSAQKNPTAFYLCASRARGGGDEKLFFGSGTQLSVL.

This clonotype was recorded once. This may be a read error, as it is one base from a much larger clone. The V call is TRBV24-1, the J call TRBJ2-3, with TRBD1 as a possible D gene (6 bases). The CDR3 has 13 amino acids. Looked up from germline, CDR1 is KGHDR and CDR2 is SFDVKD. As DNA, the CDR3 is TGTGCCACCAGTGATTCCAGGGGCGATACGCGGTATTTT. It translates to CATSDSRGDTRYF.

As concerns this clonotype: A much larger clone is a single base away; this may be a read error. The genes are TRBV5-1 and TRBJ2-3; D perhaps matches TRBD2 (6 bases). CDR3 length: 14 residues. Looked up from germline, CDR1 is SGHRS and CDR2 is YFSETQ. CDR3: CASSAPSSADTQYF. CDR3 DNA sequence: TGTGCCAGCAGCGCCCCATCTAGCGCAGATACGCAGTATTTT.